What follows are 19 T cell receptor beta chains derived from one specimen sequenced in a study of blood T cell repertoires in COVID-19. Assay used: immunoSEQ multiplex PCR; TCRdb lists only in-frame clones, some missing. The profile shows under 200,000 clones, about 86% of them singletons. The sequencing sample was made of peripheral blood. The receptor set was obtained from a man aged 50-60 years with active or convalescent COVID-19.

This clone occurred once. V usage is TRBV6-1 and J usage is TRBJ2-3, with 8 bases fitting TRBD2. The CDR3 consists of 16 residues. Per germline, CDR1 MNHNS and CDR2 SASEGT. J gave up 3 bases and V 0 bases, and 5 bases lay outside the gene matches. CDR3 region: CASSEAAGLGTDTQYF. In DNA form, the CDR3 reads TGTGCCAGCAGTGAAGCGGCGGGACTAGGGACAGATACGCAGTATTTT.

The genes are TRBV7-2 and TRBJ1-3; 9 bases line up with TRBD1. The CDR3 has 19 amino acids. Germline loops: CDR1 SGHTA, CDR2 FQGNSA. The ends lost 5 bases at V and 2 bases at J; junction bases unmatched: 16. CDR3 amino acids: CASSKFPGQGVGPGNTIYF. The CDR3 region has the DNA TGTGCCAGCAGCAAATTCCCGGGACAGGGTGTAGGTCCTGGAAACACCATATATTTT.

V usage is TRBV27 and J usage is TRBJ2-7; 9 nucleotides align to TRBD1. V lost 2 bases, J lost 3 bases, and 5 bases stayed unmatched. CDR1 is MNHEY, CDR2 SMNVEV, per germline (reference sequence). The CDR3 totals 15 residues. This CDR3 reads CASSLPRQGVYEQYF. The CDR3 nucleotides are TGTGCCAGCAGTTTACCGAGACAGGGGGTCTACGAGCAGTACTTC.

The chain links TRBV5-1 to TRBJ2-1; possible D gene TRBD2, 5 bases. The CDR3 consists of 16 residues. CDR1 is SGHRS, CDR2 YFSETQ, per germline. The ends were cut back, 4 bases at V and 0 bases at J, with 14 bases in the middle. The DNA of the CDR3 is TGCGCCAGCAGCCCTGAAGCGGTAAGCTCCTACAATGAGCAGTTCTTC. This translates into CASSPEAVSSYNEQFF.

The genes are TRBV11-2 and TRBJ1-5, with D tentatively TRBD1 (6 bases). The CDR3 is 14 residues long. V lost 5 bases and J lost 6, with 14 bases in between. Germline V gene lookup returns CDR1 SGHAT and CDR2 FQNNGV. CDR3 region: CASSHDRGGQPQHF. The DNA for the CDR3 is TGTGCCAGCAGCCACGATAGGGGGGGTCAGCCCCAGCATTTT.

This chain uses TRBV7-2 with TRBJ2-3; TRBD2 matches at 7 bases. CDR3 length: 16 amino acids. The J segment lost 2 bases and the V segment lost 7 bases, leaving 12 bases of the junction unmatched. Germline lookup yields CDR1 SGHTA and CDR2 FQGNSA. This CDR3 reads CASILGRAGLTDTQYF. DNA of the CDR3: TGTGCCAGCATCCTAGGCCGAGCGGGACTCACAGATACGCAGTATTTT. Full variable domain (missing parts from reference TRBV7-2 and TRBJ2-3): GAGVSQSPSNKVTEKGKDVELRCDPISGHTALYWYRQSLGQGLEFLIYFQGNSAPDKSGLPSDRFSAERTGGSVSTLTIQRTQQEDSAVYLCASILGRAGLTDTQYFGPGTRLTVL.

This clone turned up a few times. This chain uses TRBV20-1 with TRBJ1-5; 7 bases line up with TRBD1. This CDR3 contains 14 residues. V gave up 3 bases and J gave up 5 bases; unmatched junction bases: 7. Germline lookup yields CDR1 DFQATT and CDR2 SNEGSKA (reference sequence). The chain's CDR3 is CSASRQGMDQPQHF. The CDR3 DNA sequence: TGCAGTGCTAGTAGACAGGGAATGGATCAGCCCCAGCATTTT.

This chain connects TRBV29-1 to TRBJ2-1; 10 nucleotides match TRBD2. The CDR3 contains 12 residues. Per the germline V gene, CDR1 is SQVTM and CDR2 is ANQGSEA. Unmatched junction bases numbered 2, after V lost 5 bases and J lost 7 bases. The CDR3 DNA reads TGCAGCGTTACTAGCGGGGCGAATGAGCAGTTCTTC. This encodes CSVTSGANEQFF.

This chain joins TRBV15 and TRBJ1-2; D remains ambiguous. V lost 5 bases, J lost 8 bases, and 12 bases lay in between. There are 12 residues in the CDR3. From germline, CDR1 is LNHNV and CDR2 YYDKDF (reference sequence). The CDR3 bases are TGTGCCACCAGCCCTACTTTTGTCGGCTACACCTTC. Translation: CATSPTFVGYTF.

CDR3 in amino acids: CASNLYRDTEAFF. CDR3 DNA sequence: TGTGCCAGCAACCTTTACCGGGACACTGAAGCTTTCTTT. V usage is TRBV6-5 and J usage is TRBJ1-1; D remains ambiguous. The V gene lost 7 bases and the J gene lost 3 bases, with 12 bases spanning the gap. Germline values: CDR1 MNHEY, CDR2 SVGAGI. This CDR3 is built from 13 residues.

The V and J genes are TRBV4-3 and TRBJ1-3; tentatively, D is TRBD1 (6 bases). Germline V CDR1 and CDR2: LGHNA, YSLEER. The CDR3 sequence is 16 residues long. V lost 0 bases and J 4 bases, leaving 13 bases between the germline ends. The chain's CDR3 is CASSQDSRTAGNTIYF. The CDR3, as DNA: TGCGCCAGCAGCCAAGATTCGCGGACAGCCGGAAACACCATATATTTT.

The chain combines TRBV3-1 (or the pseudogene TRBV3-2) with TRBJ2-3, with D unclear. Germline assignment: CDR1 LGHDT and CDR2 YNNKEL (reference sequence). Trimming left V 1 base short and J 0 bases short, with 8 bases between. CDR3 length: 15 residues. The chain's CDR3 is CASSQVLASTDTQYF. CDR3 bases: TGTGCCAGCAGCCAAGTCCTGGCCAGCACAGATACGCAGTATTTT.

This clone was found a few times. The chain links TRBV3-1 (or the pseudogene TRBV3-2) to TRBJ1-6, with D unclear. The germline V and J ends were trimmed by 3 bases and 10 bases, with 13 bases remaining between them. The CDR3 has 14 residues. Germline CDR1 reads LGHDT; CDR2 reads YNNKEL (reference sequence). CDR3 region: CASSQGYGESPLHF. CDR3 nucleotides: TGTGCCAGCAGCCAGGGATACGGGGAATCACCCCTCCACTTT.

The chain is built from TRBV6-2 or TRBV6-3 and TRBJ1-4; a possible D gene is TRBD1 (6 bases). Looked up from germline, CDR1 is MNHEY and CDR2 is SVGEGT. Trimming shortened V by 2 bases and J by 7 bases, and 14 bases separated the two germline ends. The CDR3 runs to 15 residues. This CDR3 reads CASSYGAGVAEKLFF. The CDR3, as DNA: TGTGCCAGCAGTTACGGCGCAGGGGTCGCTGAAAAACTGTTTTTT.

A few counts support this clone. The V call is TRBV11-3, the J call TRBJ1-2, with D tentatively TRBD1 (6 bases). CDR1 is SGHNT and CDR2 is YENEEA in the germline V gene. V dropped 5 bases and J dropped 10 bases, with 14 bases sitting between them. This CDR3 has 12 amino acids. CDR3 sequence reads: CASSPRDTAYTF. DNA for the CDR3: TGTGCCAGCAGCCCGAGGGACACCGCCTACACCTTC.

This rearrangement joins TRBV2 to TRBJ2-5; TRBD2 aligns across 11 bases. From germline, CDR1 is SNHLY and CDR2 FYNNEI. The CDR3 contains 16 residues. V lost 5 bases and J lost 3; bases outside the gene matches: 8. The CDR3 coding sequence is TGTGCCAGCAGTCACCCTCTAGCGGGGGGTGAAGAGACCCAGTACTTC. Protein product: CASSHPLAGGEETQYF.

This rearrangement joins TRBV7-8 to TRBJ1-5, with 7 bases that match TRBD1. Looked up from germline, CDR1 is SGHVS and CDR2 is FQNEAQ. CDR3 length: 11 residues. V dropped 5 bases and J dropped 11; count of bases not matched to a gene: 3. The CDR3 region is CASSTDRAQHF. The CDR3 DNA reads TGTGCCAGCAGCACAGACAGGGCCCAGCATTTT. Full variable domain (missing parts from reference TRBV7-8 and TRBJ1-5): GAGVSQSPRYKVAKRGQDVALRCDPISGHVSLFWYQQALGQGPEFLTYFQNEAQLDKSGLPSDRFFAERPEGSVSTLKIQRTQQEDSAVYLCASSTDRAQHFGDGTRLSIL.

The chain joins TRBV7-2 to TRBJ2-1, with 8 bases matching TRBD1. Germline V gene data show CDR1 as SGHTA and CDR2 as FQGNSA. Losses at the gene ends were 4 bases for V and 7 bases for J; bases not matched to a gene: 15. The CDR3 is 17 amino acids. CDR3 bases: TGTGCCAGCAGCTACGGGTCGACGGGACAGGCCAAAAATGAGCAGTTCTTC. Translating it yields CASSYGSTGQAKNEQFF.

This clone was observed a single time. The chain has TRBV12-3 or TRBV12-4 and TRBJ2-7; the D gene is possibly TRBD2 (6 bases). This CDR3 contains 13 residues. Trimming removed 0 bases at V and 3 bases at J, with 6 bases between. In DNA form, the CDR3 reads TGTGCCAGCAGTTTAGCTAGCGGCTACGAGCAGTACTTC. Amino acid sequence: CASSLASGYEQYF.